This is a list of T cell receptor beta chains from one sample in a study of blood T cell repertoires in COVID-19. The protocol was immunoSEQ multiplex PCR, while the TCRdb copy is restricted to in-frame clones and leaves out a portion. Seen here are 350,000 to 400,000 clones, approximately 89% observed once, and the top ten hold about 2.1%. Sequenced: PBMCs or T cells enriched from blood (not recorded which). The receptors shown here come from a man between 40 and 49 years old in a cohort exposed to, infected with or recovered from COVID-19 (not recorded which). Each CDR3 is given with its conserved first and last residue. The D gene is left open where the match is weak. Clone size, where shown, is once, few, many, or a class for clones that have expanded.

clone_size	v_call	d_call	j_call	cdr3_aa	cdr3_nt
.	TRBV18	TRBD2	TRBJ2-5	CASSGTSGSWGNQETQYF	TGTGCCAGCTCCGGGACTAGCGGGAGTTGGGGTAACCAAGAGACCCAGTACTTC
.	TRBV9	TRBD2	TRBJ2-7	CASSPRAGGSYEQYF	TGTGCCAGCAGCCCAAGAGCGGGAGGCTCCTACGAGCAGTACTTC
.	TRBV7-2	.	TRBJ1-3	CASSLVTSGNTIYF	TGTGCCAGCAGCTTAGTTACATCTGGAAACACCATATATTTT
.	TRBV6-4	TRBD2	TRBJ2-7	CASSESLAGIDYEQYF	TGTGCCAGCAGCGAATCTTTAGCGGGAATTGACTACGAGCAGTACTTC
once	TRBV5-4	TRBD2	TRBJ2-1	CASSVGLAYNEQFF	TGTGCCAGCAGCGTAGGACTAGCGTACAATGAGCAGTTCTTC
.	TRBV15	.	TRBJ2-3	CATSGGVGNTQYF	TGTGCCACCAGCGGAGGGGTCGGGAATACGCAGTATTTT
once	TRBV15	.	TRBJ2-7	CATSNQVPYEQYF	TGTGCCACCAGCAACCAGGTTCCCTACGAGCAGTACTTC
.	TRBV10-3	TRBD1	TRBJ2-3	CAITKGQGADTQYF	TGTGCCATCACGAAGGGACAGGGGGCAGATACGCAGTATTTT
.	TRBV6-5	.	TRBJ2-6	CASRGDISGANVLTF	TGTGCCAGCAGAGGGGACATCTCTGGGGCCAACGTCCTGACTTTC
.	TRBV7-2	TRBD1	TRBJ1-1	CASSNRGRTEAFF	TGTGCCAGCAGCAACAGGGGGCGTACTGAAGCTTTCTTT
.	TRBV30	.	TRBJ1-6	CAWSVQGGSTSPLHF	TGTGCCTGGAGTGTACAGGGAGGGTCCACATCACCCCTCCACTTT
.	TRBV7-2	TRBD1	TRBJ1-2	CASSQDRGRGGYTF	TGTGCCAGCAGCCAAGACAGGGGGCGAGGAGGCTACACCTTC
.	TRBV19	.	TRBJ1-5	CASTPIDRRNQPQHF	TGTGCCAGTACCCCGATTGACAGGCGCAATCAGCCCCAGCATTTT
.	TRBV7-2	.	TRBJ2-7	CASSPALAAPAYEQYF	TGTGCCAGCAGTCCTGCTTTAGCGGCACCCGCCTACGAGCAGTACTTC
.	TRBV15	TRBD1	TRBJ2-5	CATSRQDRGKQETQYF	TGTGCCACCAGCAGGCAGGACAGGGGGAAGCAAGAGACCCAGTACTTC
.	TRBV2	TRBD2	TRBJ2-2	CASSASGTRSGELFF	TGTGCCAGCAGTGCGTCCGGGACTAGGTCCGGGGAGCTGTTTTTT
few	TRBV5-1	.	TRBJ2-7	CASSLTARAPYEQYF	TGCGCCAGCAGCTTGACGGCCAGGGCCCCCTACGAGCAGTACTTC
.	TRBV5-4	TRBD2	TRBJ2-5	CASSPGLAGGEETQYF	TGTGCCAGCAGCCCCGGACTAGCGGGAGGTGAAGAGACCCAGTACTTC
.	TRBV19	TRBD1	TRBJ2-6	CASSNRGSGANVLTF	TGTGCCAGTAGTAACAGGGGGAGCGGGGCCAACGTCCTGACTTTC
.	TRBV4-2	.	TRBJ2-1	CASSQLGLLSYNEQFF	TGTGCCAGCAGCCAATTGGGACTTCTCTCCTACAATGAGCAGTTCTTC
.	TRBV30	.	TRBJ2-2	CAWSVSGNTGELFF	TGTGCCTGGAGTGTATCGGGAAACACCGGGGAGCTGTTTTTT
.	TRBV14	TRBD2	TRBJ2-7	CASSQGTGTSYEQYF	TGTGCCAGCAGCCAGGGGACCGGGACTAGCTACGAGCAGTACTTC
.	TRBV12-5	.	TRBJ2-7	CASGRDSEQYF	TGTGCTAGTGGCCGCGACAGCGAGCAGTACTTC
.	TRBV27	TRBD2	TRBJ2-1	CASRKGGTSGYNEQFF	TGTGCCAGCAGAAAAGGCGGGACTAGCGGTTACAATGAGCAGTTCTTC
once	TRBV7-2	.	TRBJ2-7	CASSLVSQRAAYEQYF	TGTGCCAGCAGCTTAGTGTCCCAGCGGGCGGCGTATGAGCAGTACTTC
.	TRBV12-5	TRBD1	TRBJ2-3	CASGLVPTGLTDTQYF	TGTGCTAGTGGTTTGGTCCCGACAGGGTTAACAGATACGCAGTATTTT
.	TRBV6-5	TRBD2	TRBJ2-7	CASTTTSEAYEQYF	TGTGCCAGCACCACGACTAGCGAAGCCTACGAGCAGTACTTC
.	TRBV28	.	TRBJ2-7	CASSLYFRQVEQYF	TGTGCCAGCAGTTTATACTTTCGACAGGTTGAGCAGTACTTC
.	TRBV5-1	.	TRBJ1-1	CASRSDSNTEAFF	TGCGCCAGCAGATCAGATTCGAACACTGAAGCTTTCTTT
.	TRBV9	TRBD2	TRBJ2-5	CASSQSGSRETQYF	TGTGCCAGCAGCCAAAGCGGGAGTAGGGAGACCCAGTACTTC
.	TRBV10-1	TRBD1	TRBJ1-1	CASSGQTGGSRAFF	TGCGCCAGCAGTGGACAGACAGGGGGAAGTCGAGCTTTCTTT